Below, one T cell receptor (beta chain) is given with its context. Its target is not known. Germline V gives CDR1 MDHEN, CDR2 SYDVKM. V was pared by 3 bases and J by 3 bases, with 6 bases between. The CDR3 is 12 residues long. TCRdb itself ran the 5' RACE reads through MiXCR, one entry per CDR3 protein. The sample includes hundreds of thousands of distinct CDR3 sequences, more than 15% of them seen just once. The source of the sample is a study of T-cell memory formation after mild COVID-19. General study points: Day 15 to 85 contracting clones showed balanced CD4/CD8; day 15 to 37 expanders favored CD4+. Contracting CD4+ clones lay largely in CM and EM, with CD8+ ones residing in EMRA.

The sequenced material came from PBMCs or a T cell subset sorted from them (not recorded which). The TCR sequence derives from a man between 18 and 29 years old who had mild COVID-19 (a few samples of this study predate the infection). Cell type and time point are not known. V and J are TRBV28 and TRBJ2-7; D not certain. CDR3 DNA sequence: TGTGCCAGCAGTTTTTGGGTCTACGAGCAGTACTTC. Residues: CASSFWVYEQYF.